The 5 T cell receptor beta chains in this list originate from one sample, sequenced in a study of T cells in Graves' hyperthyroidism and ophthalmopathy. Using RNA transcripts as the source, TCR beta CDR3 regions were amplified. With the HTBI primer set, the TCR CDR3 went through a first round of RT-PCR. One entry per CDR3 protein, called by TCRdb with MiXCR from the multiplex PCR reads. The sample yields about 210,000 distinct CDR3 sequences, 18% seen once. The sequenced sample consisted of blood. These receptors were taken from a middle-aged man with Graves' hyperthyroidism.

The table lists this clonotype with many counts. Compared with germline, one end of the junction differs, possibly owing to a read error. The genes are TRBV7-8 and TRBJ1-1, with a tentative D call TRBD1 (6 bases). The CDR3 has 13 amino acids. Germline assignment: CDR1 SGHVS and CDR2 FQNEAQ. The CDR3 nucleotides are TGTGCCAGCAGCCGGAGGGGGAACCCTGAAGCTTTCTTT. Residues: CASSRRGNPEAFF.

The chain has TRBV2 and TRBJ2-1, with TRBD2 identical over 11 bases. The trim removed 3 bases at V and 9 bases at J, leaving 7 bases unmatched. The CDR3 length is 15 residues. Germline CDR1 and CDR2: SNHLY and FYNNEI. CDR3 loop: CASSDSGLAAGEQFF. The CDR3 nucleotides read TGTGCCAGCAGTGACTCGGGACTAGCGGCGGGTGAGCAGTTCTTC.

The CDR3 sequence: CASSDGAGGPGTGELFF. The CDR3 DNA sequence: TGTGCCAGCAGTGACGGAGCGGGGGGGCCGGGCACCGGGGAGCTGTTTTTT. J is TRBJ2-2 and V is TRBV2, with TRBD2 matching over 10 bases. Germline V gene lookup returns CDR1 SNHLY and CDR2 FYNNEI. Trimming at V came to 3 bases and at J to 4 bases, leaving 8 bases not matched to a gene. The CDR3 covers 17 residues.

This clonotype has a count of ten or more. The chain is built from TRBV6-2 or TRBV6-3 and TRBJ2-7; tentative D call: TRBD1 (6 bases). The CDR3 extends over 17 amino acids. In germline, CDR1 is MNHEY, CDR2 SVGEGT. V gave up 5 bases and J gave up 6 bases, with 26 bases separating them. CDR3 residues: CASSQNINTGSVIEQYF. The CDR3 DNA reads TGTGCCAGCAGTCAAAATATTAACACAGGGAGCGTCATCGAGCAGTACTTC.

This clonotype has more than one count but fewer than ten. This chain's CDR3 is CASSVASRDYEQYF. CDR3 in DNA: TGTGCCAGCAGCGTCGCTTCCAGGGACTACGAGCAGTACTTC. The rearrangement joins TRBV9 to TRBJ2-7; weak D call: TRBD1 (5 bases). CDR3 length equals 14 residues. V gave up 2 bases and J gave up 3 bases, with 12 bases separating them. CDR1 is SGDLS and CDR2 is YYNGEE in the germline V gene.